This TCR beta chain stems from a study of T cells in Graves' hyperthyroidism and ophthalmopathy. This clonotype was seen at least ten times. Its specificity is not known. TCR beta CDR3 sequences were amplified from RNA transcripts. The primer set for the first-round RT-PCR of the TCR CDR3 was HTBI. TCRdb ran MiXCR on the multiplex PCR reads and lists one entry per CDR3 protein. The data contain 400,000 to 600,000 distinct CDR3 sequences, less than 25% of them singletons. Findings and caveats of the study: It was a median approximately six months before onset that the model predicted ophthalmopathy. Stable hyperthyroidism was told apart from ophthalmopathy by a model built on 13 V-J features.

The CDR3 spans 12 residues. The germline gives CDR1 SGHDT, CDR2 YYEEEE. Trimming shortened V by 7 bases and J by 8 bases, and 15 bases separated the two germline ends. This chain links TRBV5-6 with TRBJ1-2; D gene uncertain. This TCR was recovered from a young man with Graves' hyperthyroidism. Input material: blood. This CDR3 is CASSRIGRGYTF. The CDR3 coding sequence is TGTGCCAGCTCCCGGATAGGGAGAGGCTACACCTTC.